This T cell receptor (beta chain) was documented in a study of blood T cell repertoires in COVID-19. The CDR3 is 14 residues long. With 4 bases removed from V and 0 bases from J, the gap between germline ends came to 8 bases. Germline-derived CDR1 and CDR2 are SGHTA and FQGTGA. For recovered donors of Cohort 3, there were two negative PCRs, clearance, or symptom resolution. Libraries were prepared by immunoSEQ multiplex PCR; TCRdb keeps only in-frame clonotypes and omits some of them. There are about 170,000 clones in the sample; approximately 89% occur only once, and roughly 0.77% lies in the top ten.

The TCR sequence derives from a young woman who had recovered from COVID-19. The sequencing sample was made of PBMCs or T cells enriched from blood (not recorded which). J is TRBJ2-3 and V is TRBV7-3; D is ambiguous. The CDR3 DNA is TGTGCCAGCAGCTCGACTGGGAGCACAGATACGCAGTATTTT. Protein product: CASSSTGSTDTQYF.